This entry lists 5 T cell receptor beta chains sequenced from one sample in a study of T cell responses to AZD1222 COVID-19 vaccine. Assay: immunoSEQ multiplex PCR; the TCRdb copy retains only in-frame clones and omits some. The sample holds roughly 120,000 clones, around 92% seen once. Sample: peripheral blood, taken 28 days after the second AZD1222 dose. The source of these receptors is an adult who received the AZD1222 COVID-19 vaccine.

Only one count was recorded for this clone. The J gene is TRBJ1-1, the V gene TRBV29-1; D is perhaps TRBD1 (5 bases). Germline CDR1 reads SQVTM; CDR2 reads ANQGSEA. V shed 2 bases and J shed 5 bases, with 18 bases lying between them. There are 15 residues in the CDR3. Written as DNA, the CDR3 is TGCAGCGTTGAAACTCGGTTTGCAGGGTGGACTGAAGCTTTCTTT. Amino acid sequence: CSVETRFAGWTEAFF.

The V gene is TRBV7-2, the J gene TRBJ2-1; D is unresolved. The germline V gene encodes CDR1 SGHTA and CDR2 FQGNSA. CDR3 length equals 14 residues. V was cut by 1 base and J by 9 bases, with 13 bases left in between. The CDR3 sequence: CASSLVFGVGEQFF. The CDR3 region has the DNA TGTGCCAGCAGCTTAGTCTTCGGAGTTGGTGAGCAGTTCTTC. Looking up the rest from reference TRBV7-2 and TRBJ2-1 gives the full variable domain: GAGVSQSPSNKVTEKGKDVELRCDPISGHTALYWYRQSLGQGLEFLIYFQGNSAPDKSGLPSDRFSAERTGGSVSTLTIQRTQQEDSAVYLCASSLVFGVGEQFFGPGTRLTVL.

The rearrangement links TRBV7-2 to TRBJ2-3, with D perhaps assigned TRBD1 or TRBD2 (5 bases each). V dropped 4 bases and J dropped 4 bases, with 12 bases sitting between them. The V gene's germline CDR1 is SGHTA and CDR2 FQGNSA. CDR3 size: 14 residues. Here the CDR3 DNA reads TGTGCCAGCAGCTGGGGGAACTACGCAGATACGCAGTATTTT. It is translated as CASSWGNYADTQYF.

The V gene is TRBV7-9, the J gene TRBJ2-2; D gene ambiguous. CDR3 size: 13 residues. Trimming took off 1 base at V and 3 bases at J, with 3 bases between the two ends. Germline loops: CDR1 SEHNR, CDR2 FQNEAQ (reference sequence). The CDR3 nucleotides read TGTGCCAGCAGCTTAGTACACACCGGGGAGCTGTTTTTT. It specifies CASSLVHTGELFF.

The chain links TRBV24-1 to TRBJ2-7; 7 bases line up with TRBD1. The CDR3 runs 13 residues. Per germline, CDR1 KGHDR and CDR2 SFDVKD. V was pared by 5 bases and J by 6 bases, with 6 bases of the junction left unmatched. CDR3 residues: CATSAPDRAEQYF. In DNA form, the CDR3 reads TGTGCCACCAGTGCCCCTGACAGGGCCGAGCAGTACTTC.